The 6 T cell receptor beta chains below come from one sample, sequenced in a study of cytomegalovirus exposure and HLA in healthy donors (dated by TCRdb to the late 2010s). Library construction relied on the immunoSEQ multiplex PCR assay. For the multiplex PCR, a mixture combining 60 forward primers for TCR Vbeta segments and 13 reverse primers for TCR Jbeta segments was used. As stored in TCRdb, this immuneACCESS dataset retains in-frame rearrangements with V and J assigned. A fraction of the clones does not appear; measured against another copy, unresolved V genes explain less than half of the discrepancy, and the remainder lacks a known reason. This sample lists fewer than 95,000 clones; about two thirds were detected once. Around a fifth of the sample goes to the ten largest clones. Specimen: PBMCs. The receptor source for this set is a woman aged 50 to 65 in good health and CMV-seropositive.

V is TRBV4-3 and J is TRBJ1-2, with 8 bases lining up with TRBD1. The CDR3 runs to 14 residues. Unmatched junction bases numbered 5, after V lost 4 bases and J lost 4 bases. Germline V CDR1 and CDR2: LGHNA, YSLEER. DNA for the CDR3: TGCGCCAGCAGCCTTGGACAGGGTCCCTATGGCTACACCTTC. Protein product: CASSLGQGPYGYTF.

CDR3 amino acids: CASSFSAGGVWETQYF. In DNA, the CDR3 is TGTGCCAGCAGCTTCTCAGCGGGGGGGGTTTGGGAGACCCAGTACTTC. The chain employs TRBV11-2 and TRBJ2-5, with 10 positions matching TRBD2. Germline V gene sequence: CDR1 SGHAT, CDR2 FQNNGV. The junction had 9 bases not matched to a gene; V was cut back by 3 bases and J by 5 bases. The CDR3 is 16 residues long.

This chain connects TRBV4-2 to TRBJ1-4; D not certain. The CDR3 runs 15 residues. Germline values: CDR1 LGHNA, CDR2 YNFKEQ. Between the trimmed V and J ends, which lost 0 bases and 7 bases, there was a span of 12 bases. The CDR3 bases are TGTGCCAGCAGCCAAGATCATAGATCGGTTGAAAAACTGTTTTTT. This gives the protein CASSQDHRSVEKLFF.

The genes are TRBV15 and TRBJ1-1; D perhaps matches TRBD1 (5 bases). This CDR3 region has 13 residues. Germline V lookup: CDR1 LNHNV, CDR2 YYDKDF (reference sequence). V lost 8 bases and J 4 bases, leaving 14 bases between the germline ends. The CDR3 DNA is TGTGCCACCCGACCAACCGGGGGCACTGAAGCTTTCTTT. Translation: CATRPTGGTEAFF.

The V call is TRBV25-1, the J call TRBJ1-1, with 8 bases aligning to TRBD1. The length of the CDR3 is 14 residues. The junction had 9 bases not matched to a gene; V was cut back by 6 bases and J by 6 bases. CDR1 is MGHDK and CDR2 is SYGVNS in the germline V gene. The CDR3 DNA follows: TGTGCCAGCAGGGCCCAGGGGGCGGGGGCTGAAGCTTTCTTT. Translating gives CASRAQGAGAEAFF. Complete variable domain (other parts from reference TRBV25-1 and TRBJ1-1): EADIYQTPRYLVIGTGKKITLECSQTMGHDKMYWYQQDPGMELHLIHYSYGVNSTEKGDLSSESTVSRIRTEHFPLTLESARPSHTSQYLCASRAQGAGAEAFFGQGTRLTVV.

The sample holds a few counts of this clone. The chain couples TRBV28 to TRBJ2-5; 11 bases align to TRBD2. The V and J ends lost 4 bases and 5 bases, in that order; junction bases with no gene match: 9. Germline CDR1 is MDHEN and CDR2 is SYDVKM. The CDR3 length is 16 residues. The CDR3 nucleotides are TGTGCCAGCAGTTATAACCTAGCGGGGGGTCCGGAGACCCAGTACTTC. The encoded protein is CASSYNLAGGPETQYF.